This T cell receptor (beta chain) was documented in a study of shared clonotypes between healthy human individuals. Study-wide findings and caveats: Estimated richness values were generally larger in naive subsets than in memory subsets.

As for this clone: Its antigen is unidentified.

The junction had 7 bases not matched to a gene; V was cut back by 1 base and J by 8 bases. Germline CDR1 SGHTA, CDR2 FQGNSA. The length of the CDR3 is 16 residues. Assay: immunoSEQ multiplex PCR; the TCRdb copy retains only in-frame clones and omits some. The sample yields over a million clones, around 97% seen once. The rearrangement links TRBV7-2 to TRBJ2-7; 14 bases map to TRBD2. Sample: naive CD4+ T cells sorted from blood. Subset defined: CD45RA+ positively selected. The clonotype comes from a man aged 30 to 45 in good health. The CDR3 sequence is CASSLVTGLAGAKQYF. CDR3 coding DNA: TGTGCCAGCAGCTTAGTGACGGGACTAGCGGGAGCTAAGCAGTACTTC.